This T cell receptor (beta chain) appears in the sequencing data of a study of blood T cell repertoires in COVID-19. Produced via immunoSEQ multiplex PCR; TCRdb's table is partial and in-frame only. The sample includes 210,000 or so clones, roughly 78% of them seen just once. V lost 3 bases to trimming and J lost 0 bases, with 12 bases between them. Per the germline V gene, CDR1 is SGHNT and CDR2 is YYREEE (reference sequence). The length of the CDR3 is 15 residues. Input material: peripheral blood. This chain joins TRBV5-4 and TRBJ2-5; possibly TRBD1 for D (6 bases). This sequence was found in a woman at least 80 years old with active or convalescent COVID-19. The CDR3 is CASSSLGQYQETQYF. In nucleotides, the CDR3 is TGTGCCAGCAGCTCCTTAGGACAGTACCAAGAGACCCAGTACTTC.